This T cell receptor (beta chain) comes out of a study of blood T cell repertoires in COVID-19. TCRdb's table, derived via immunoSEQ multiplex PCR, lists solely in-frame clones and lacks some. The table lists about 200,000 clones, more than 70% of them singletons, with approximately 8.2% in the top ten. Germline V gene sequence: CDR1 SNHLY, CDR2 FYNNEI. The CDR3 has 15 amino acids. V dropped 4 bases and J dropped 7 bases, with 18 bases sitting between them. The specimen was PBMCs or T cells enriched from blood (not recorded which). This sequence was found in a woman in her late teens or twenties who had recovered from COVID-19. This chain connects TRBV2 to TRBJ2-3; a possible D gene is TRBD1 (6 bases). The CDR3 sequence: CASSGESGGKNTQYF. In nucleotides, the CDR3 is TGTGCCAGCAGTGGAGAGAGTGGGGGCAAAAATACGCAGTATTTT.